This T cell receptor (beta chain) was sequenced in a study of CD8 T cells in Susac syndrome. The sample holds one count of this clonotype. This CDR3 has 13 residues. Germline CDR1 is SGHTA and CDR2 is FQGNSA. Trimming shortened V by 3 bases and J by 5 bases, and 10 bases separated the two germline ends. An amount of RNA that ranged from roughly 0.45 to 1 ug was reverse transcribed with random hexamers. Multiplex immunoSEQ PCR targeted 54 Vbeta and 13 Jbeta TCR beta segments. Using its own MiXCR run on the immunoSEQ multiplex PCR reads, TCRdb lists one record per CDR3 protein. The sample shows approximately 120,000 distinct CDR3 sequences, around 94% of them seen only once.

The sequence came from a human donor in good health. The chain recombines TRBV7-2 with TRBJ2-5; D tentatively fits TRBD1 or TRBD2 (5 bases each). Specimen: CD4+ T cells from PBMCs. CDR3 protein: CASSLGEMETQYF. CDR3 bases: TGTGCCAGCAGCTTGGGGGAGATGGAGACCCAGTACTTC.